Listed below are T cell receptor beta chains from one sample, sequenced in a study of regulatory T cells in long-lasting Graves disease. From the multiplex PCR reads, TCRdb called clonotypes with MiXCR, one entry per CDR3 protein. The profile covers about 460,000 distinct CDR3 sequences, with less than 25% appearing a single time and around 12% taken by the ten largest. The sample in question was peripheral blood mononuclear cells (PBMCs), obtained when the disease was refractory, from a patient treated with antithyroid drugs. The source is a female donor with Graves disease. The CDR3 runs from the conserved cysteine through the conserved F or W. The D gene is left open where the match is weak. The listing skips clone size in some rows; elsewhere it reads once, few, many or a size class.

j_call d_call v_call clone_size cdr3_aa cdr3_nt
TRBJ2-7 TRBD2 TRBV7-9 few CASSRSYGLAEPYEQYF TGTGCCAGCAGCCGCTCTTATGGACTAGCGGAACCCTACGAGCAGTACTTC
TRBJ2-5 TRBD1 TRBV20-1 NA CSASTVDRARTQYF TGCAGTGCCAGTACCGTGGACAGGGCCAGGACCCAGTACTTC
TRBJ2-3 NA TRBV9 NA CASSDYGTQYF TGTGCCAGCAGCGACTATGGTACGCAGTATTTT
TRBJ1-2 NA TRBV28 many CASSLGWGLGYGYTF TGTGCCAGCAGTCTAGGATGGGGTTTAGGCTATGGCTACACCTTC
TRBJ2-7 NA TRBV20-1 many CSALNPYGYEQYF TGCAGTGCTCTCAACCCGTACGGCTACGAGCAGTACTTC
TRBJ1-5 TRBD1 TRBV7-8 many CASTLTGVVSNQPQHF TGTGCCAGCACCCTGACAGGGGTGGTGAGCAATCAGCCCCAGCATTTT
TRBJ2-7 NA TRBV10-3 NA CAISNREAYEQYF TGTGCCATCAGTAACAGGGAGGCCTACGAGCAGTACTTC
TRBJ2-2 TRBD2 TRBV28 many CASSFEAGVGTGELFF TGTGCCAGCAGTTTCGAGGCGGGAGTAGGCACCGGGGAGCTGTTTTTT
TRBJ2-7 TRBD1 TRBV6-1 NA CASSTRQGPPYEQYF TGTGCCAGCAGTACCCGACAGGGACCCCCCTACGAGCAGTACTTC
TRBJ2-7 TRBD1 TRBV29-1 few CSVDQGAINEQYF TGCAGCGTCGATCAGGGGGCAATAAACGAGCAGTACTTC
TRBJ2-3 NA TRBV28 few CASSSPTGVTDTQYF TGTGCCAGCAGTTCCCCGACAGGTGTCACAGATACGCAGTATTTT
TRBJ2-2 NA TRBV11-3 few CASSLARWGTTTTNTGELFF TGTGCCAGCAGCTTAGCCAGATGGGGCACGACTACAACGAACACCGGGGAGCTGTTTTTT
TRBJ2-7 TRBD2 TRBV20-1 NA CSALGSSGEDEQYF TGCAGTGCACTAGGGTCTAGCGGGGAGGACGAGCAGTACTTC
TRBJ2-7 NA TRBV14 few CASRAGGQSREQYF TGTGCCAGCAGGGCAGGGGGGCAGAGCCGCGAGCAGTACTTC